Sequencing of this T cell receptor beta chain was carried out in a study of cytomegalovirus exposure and HLA in healthy donors listed by TCRdb under 2017. Some background on the complete study: An earlier analysis of roughly 630 of the donors reported 250 to 300 Gb of sequence data and 117 million unique TCR beta sequences from 150 million to 200 million T cells. An early release that covered about 600 HLA-typed donors contained around 330 gigabases of sequencing data and roughly 84 million unique TCR sequences. Among the roughly 400 genotyped donors, around 81% belonged to the genetic ancestry cluster associated with self-reported Caucasian donors. The study aimed to test whether signatures of past pathogen exposure could be identified by cataloging public T cell receptors. The study used immunosequencing to profile the T cell repertoires of 666 subjects and linked those repertoires to cytomegalovirus serostatus. Besides the first cohort of some 670 subjects, a separate validation cohort made up of roughly 120 different subjects was used. To predict cytomegalovirus infection status, the study brought together high-throughput TCR immunosequencing, statistical association of individual TCRs with disease status, and machine learning. To study patterns of TCR occurrence, a later analysis re-analyzed previously published TCR beta repertoires from 666 donors and added high-resolution HLA genotyping. The later analysis used no new phenotypic data to find candidate immune exposures, relying instead on TCR beta sequences and their occurrence across donors. An earlier analysis of 587 of the donors used high-throughput TCR beta sequencing to judge whether each TCR beta V gene segment behaved as functional or pseudogenic. Alongside the repertoire data, information on donor age, sex, ethnicity and CMV serostatus was compiled. Genome-wide SNP genotypes for about three fifths of the 666 donors were used in a later genetic analysis, which treated that subset as a discovery cohort. Every discovery cohort repertoire had been produced on one sequencing platform. Both class I and class II loci were covered by HLA typing, at four-digit resolution. The number of typed donors differed by locus: about 629-640 for A, B, C, DRB1 and DQB1; some 540 for DQA1; about 600 for DPA1; and some 470 for DPB1. A few DR-DQ haplotypes were treated as single units for association and clustering because of strong linkage in the cohort. Among around 400 genotyped donors of the cohort, an average of around 240,000 unique TCR beta nucleotide sequences was sequenced per donor, of which roughly 17% were non-productive.

The cohort was made up of several hundred healthy bone marrow donors. At the time of sampling, all cohort members were nominally healthy, though unrecorded immune exposures were likely present. The donor tested CMV seronegative and was one of the 352 seronegative cohort members. Every donor gave a peripheral blood sample, and the peripheral blood mononuclear cells from that sample were used for TCR beta sequencing. Genomic DNA was extracted from the blood cell samples with the Qiagen DNeasy Blood Extraction Kit. General findings and caveats noted by the study authors: Specific HLA alleles were associated with about 17,000 TCR beta sequences at a false discovery rate of 0.05 in a later analysis. In a later analysis, several top co-occurrence clusters were reported to appear linked to parvovirus B19, influenza, CMV and Epstein-Barr virus. When HLA alleles, especially DR and DQ, strongly co-occurred, TCR associations were difficult to assign to individual alleles. A further reported finding was that TCR beta sequences accurately predicted the HLA-A and HLA-B alleles for most subjects in the first cohort. Most TCR sequences were seen in very few donors, while some public TCRs were found in many individuals. Correlated functional status among segregating V segments might be attributable to linkage disequilibrium, but an unknown experimental factor could not be ruled out. The sequencing pipeline was judged likely to have produced a cluster of highly shared sequence variants as a technical artifact. An earlier analysis of approximately 590 of the donors showed that most TCR beta V segments appeared in productive rearrangements either about 90% or about 30% of the time, which broadly matched IMGT annotations. CMV serostatus was the only immune exposure information available for the cohort. In vitro tests confirmed that a few of the cytomegalovirus-associated TCR beta chains recognize cytomegalovirus antigens. Some 16 rarely observed V segments, including chromosome 9 orphons, were excluded from the earlier analysis of just under 600 of the donors because counts were too low. An association between a missense DCLRE1C variant and V-gene and J-gene trimming of TCR beta chains was found in a later genetic analysis and replicated in an independent cohort. This cohort had only TCR beta chains sequenced, and the lack of alpha or paired-chain data limited which features could be detected. In a later analysis, most CMV-associated TCR beta chains were found to appear HLA-restricted, with HLA associations seemingly driven largely by CMV exposure. A later analysis found that TCR association rates varied across HLA loci, with DRB1 alleles showing the most associated TCRs and HLA-C alleles the fewest. The authors suggested that the approach could potentially be generalized to other disease states and immunological phenotypes. Because some donors lacked HLA typing at each locus, the association tests relied only on the typed subset. Because the 87-base-pair reads could not distinguish some IMGT-functional V segments, including TRBV6-2 and TRBV6-3, those segments were excluded. The study listed 164 TCR beta chains as associated with cytomegalovirus. In a later analysis, HLA-associated TCR beta chains were found to be more clonally expanded and to have lower generation probabilities than equally common non-associated chains. According to a later genetic analysis, donors in an Asian-associated ancestry cluster had fewer N-insertions in productive TCRs than the roughly 670-donor mean. Sequencing depth was assumed to be roughly uniform across donors in the presence/absence analyses, though that assumption may not hold. The classifier was reported to diagnose cytomegalovirus status with high specificity and sensitivity in both the original and validation cohorts.

The germline V gene encodes CDR1 MDHEN and CDR2 SYDVKM. Measured from the cysteine to the phenylalanine, the CDR3 is 16 residues long. The CDR3 DNA has 48 bases and is translated from base 1. The trim is 7 bases for V and 5 bases for J, with a gap of 21 bases between the germline ends. Notes on this clone: No cognate antigen has been identified for it.

The method behind the library was the immunoSEQ multiplex PCR assay. For the multiplex PCR, a mixture combining 60 forward primers for TCR Vbeta segments and 13 reverse primers for TCR Jbeta segments was used. The CDR3 region of rearranged TCR beta genes was amplified from genomic DNA by a multiplex PCR assay. On the Illumina HiSeq System, the amplified TCR beta libraries were sequenced as 87-base-pair reads. The paper's data handling went like this. A later analysis counted about 80 million unique TCR beta chains across the 666 repertoires, and roughly 9.9 million of these chains were shared by at least two donors. A nearest-neighbor algorithm error-corrected the raw reads and collapsed the reads into unique sequences, merging closely related sequences to remove PCR and sequencing errors. CDR3 sequences were aligned to IMGT reference sequences to assign V, D and J gene segments. Each retained sequence needed at least a six-nucleotide match to both a V gene segment and a J gene segment. Rearrangements were called productive when the CDR3 lacked stop codons and stayed in frame with V and J; all others were non-productive. Following IMGT convention, CDR3 was defined as the stretch from the second conserved V-encoded cysteine up to the conserved J-encoded phenylalanine. In an earlier analysis of 587 of the donors, sequences lacking an unambiguous match to a single V gene segment were excluded. An earlier analysis of fewer than 650 of the donors classified V segments as functional when productive rearrangements were above 56.7% and as segregating when the standard deviation between donors was above 5%. To diagnose cytomegalovirus status from the catalog of TCR beta chain sequences, a statistical classification framework was built. In a later analysis, V and J genes were assigned by comparing TCR nucleotide sequences against IMGT/GENE-DB human TR gene sequences. A later analysis assigned CDR3 sequences and most-parsimonious VDJ recombination scenarios with the TCRdist pipeline. In a later analysis, each TCR beta chain was defined by its CDR3 amino acid sequence together with its V-gene family, and reads lacking a unique V-gene family were excluded. In a later analysis, approximately 640 highly shared, low-generation-probability nucleotide sequences were removed to address suspected cross-contamination and a sequencing artifact. For each public chain, a later analysis derived a clonal expansion index from normalized ranks of inferred template counts within each repertoire. Generation probabilities in a later analysis came from a VDJ recombination model fitted to out-of-frame rearrangements, and those results were checked against IGoR. Hypergeometric tests were used in a later analysis to score TCR-TCR, TCR-HLA and TCR-CMV co-occurrence, with a repertoire-size bias correction applied to the TCR pairs. False discovery rates were estimated in a later analysis by permuting HLA or CMV assignments 20 times. In a later analysis, co-occurring TCRs were grouped using DBSCAN, and TCRdist sequence similarity was added for clustering within HLA-allele-positive subsets. Repertoires with fewer than 30,000 or more than 120,000 public chains, plus five repertoires with anomalous nucleotide sharing, were excluded from co-occurrence clustering. TCRdb limited this immuneACCESS table to in-frame rearrangements with V and J called. A share of clones is missing; checked studies link under half to unresolved V genes, and the rest is unexplained. Clone size and V and J calls were adopted from that table, with D and trimming inferred from the DNA. The sample table records about 140,000 clones. The ten largest clonotypes hold approximately 0.88% of the sample.

The chain was built from TRBV28 and TRBJ2-1, with a tentative D gene TRBD2 over 5 matching bases. The receptor was isolated from a male donor in good health and CMV-seronegative. Source material: PBMCs. The nucleotide sequence reads as follows: TGTGCCAGCACCAAAGTGCTAGCCGAGACCGACAATGAGCAGTTCTTC. It codes for CASTKVLAETDNEQFF.